This TCR beta chain was recorded in a study of blood T cell repertoires in COVID-19. V lost 4 bases and J lost 3; bases outside the gene matches: 4. The CDR3 has 15 amino acids. The V gene's germline CDR1 is LNHDA and CDR2 SQIVND (reference sequence). In the study's own analysis: Reference gene primer amplification gave nucleated cell count estimates. Profiling relied on immunoSEQ multiplex PCR, and the TCRdb table lists in-frame clones only, not all of them. From that table come the V and J calls and clone size; the DNA was used to work out D and trimming. This sample yields 300,000 or so clones, of which more than 80% are seen a single time; 3.7% belongs to the top ten.

This chain links TRBV19 with TRBJ1-1; 11 bases map to TRBD1. The sample taken for sequencing was peripheral blood. The TCR originated in a middle-aged woman with acute or convalescent COVID-19. Here the CDR3 DNA reads TGTGCCAGTAGTACCCTGGGACAGGGGGACACTGAAGCTTTCTTT. This codes for CASSTLGQGDTEAFF.